The sample holds many counts of the clone carrying this TCR beta chain. Its cognate antigen is unknown. The data are from a study of neurological immune-mediated disorders. Broader study findings: A possible signature was seen in one related-CDR3 cluster, into which phylogenetic grouping placed the repertoires of 18 of 34 multiple sclerosis patients. The most TCR clonal expansion was seen in HTLV-1-associated myelopathy, whereas the least was seen in multiple sclerosis, below the level in healthy controls.

The CDR3 runs to 15 residues. Per germline, CDR1 SGHTA and CDR2 FQGNSA. The germline V and J ends were trimmed by 5 bases and 4 bases, with 16 bases remaining between them. Each CDR3 protein gets one entry after TCRdb re-called the 5' RACE reads with MiXCR. The table lists about 26,000 distinct CDR3 sequences, about 3% of them singletons. Sequencing was done on a sample of PBMCs. This chain joins TRBV7-2 and TRBJ2-3; D might be TRBD1 (6 bases). The source is a woman aged 25-40 years with multiple sclerosis. The CDR3 DNA follows: TGTGCCAGCAGCATCAACCAGGGGCGGCCAGATACGCAGTATTTT. Translated: CASSINQGRPDTQYF.